This TCR beta chain was captured in a study of high-grade serous ovarian cancer treatment subgroups. Study background: On average, just over 14,000 reads and 7,494 unique TCR beta rearrangements were obtained per sample.

Notes on the study in general: Repertoire similarity ranged roughly 0.11 to 0.85 between tumors of one patient.

To note about this clone: The antigen remains unidentified.

Repertoires were generated with immunoSEQ multiplex PCR, while TCRdb's copy carries only in-frame clones and drops some. Of 25,000 to 30,000 clones detected, around 80% appear once; the ten largest clones hold roughly 2%. The tumor samples were collected prior to definitive surgery or chemotherapy. The sequence was collected from a human donor with high-grade serous ovarian cancer. The sequencing sample was made of tumor tissue.

CDR3 nucleotide sequence: TGTGCTAGTGGAACTGGACAGGGTAACACTGAAGCTTTCTTT. Translating gives CASGTGQGNTEAFF. This sequence joins TRBV12-5 and TRBJ1-1; TRBD1 matches 8 bases. The V and J ends lost 6 bases and 2 bases, in that order; junction bases with no gene match: 5. This CDR3 is 14 amino acids long. Germline-derived CDR1 and CDR2 are LGHNT and FRNRAP.